This section outlines one TCR beta chain sequence together with its context. Authors' analysis steps: Estimation of nucleated cell counts relied on the amplification of reference gene primers. Using immunoSEQ multiplex PCR, the repertoire was profiled, and TCRdb retains in-frame clones only, with some absent. The V and J calls and clone size are taken from that table; D and trimming were inferred from the DNA. This table has under 450,000 clones, 88% appearing once. This record belongs to a study of blood T cell repertoires in COVID-19. As for the study in general: There were acute and convalescent COVID-19 samples, and they came from the United States, Italy and Spain. PBMCs, B-cell-depleted T cells, or T cells provided the cDNA or gDNA that made up the material.

The CDR3 contains 15 residues. The germline gives CDR1 ENHRY, CDR2 SYGVKD. The germline V and J ends were trimmed by 0 bases and 7 bases, with 10 bases remaining between them. This clonotype was sampled from a woman in her forties or fifties with COVID-19, enrolled during active disease. This chain links TRBV10-3 with TRBJ1-6; no reliable D call. The sample taken for sequencing was peripheral blood. CDR3 residues: CAISESAARNSPLHF. CDR3 nucleotide sequence: TGTGCCATCAGTGAGTCAGCAGCTAGAAATTCACCCCTCCACTTT.